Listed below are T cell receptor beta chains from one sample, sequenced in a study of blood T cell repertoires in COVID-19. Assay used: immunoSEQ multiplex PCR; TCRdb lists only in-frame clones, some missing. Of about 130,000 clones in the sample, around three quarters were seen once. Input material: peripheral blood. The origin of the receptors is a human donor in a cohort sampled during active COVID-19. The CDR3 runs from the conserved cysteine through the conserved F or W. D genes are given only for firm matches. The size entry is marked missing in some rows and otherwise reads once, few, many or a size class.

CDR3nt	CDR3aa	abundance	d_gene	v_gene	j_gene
TGTGCCAGCAGCGTCGCGGGGGCCGGGAATTCACCCCTCCACTTT	CASSVAGAGNSPLHF	NA	NA	TRBV9	TRBJ1-6
TGTGCCAGAAGCTTGACGGCGGGGGATACCTACGAGCAGTACTTC	CARSLTAGDTYEQYF	NA	TRBD2	TRBV5-3	TRBJ2-7
TGTGCCACCACAGGGTTTGGACAGTCCGACACGAACACCGGGGAGCTGTTTTTT	CATTGFGQSDTNTGELFF	NA	NA	TRBV19	TRBJ2-2
TGTGCCAGCTCACCGTCGGGACAGATGAACACTGAAGCTTTCTTT	CASSPSGQMNTEAFF	NA	TRBD1	TRBV18	TRBJ1-1
TGTGCCAGCAGCCCCGTTTCGGGGACAGATACGCAGTATTTT	CASSPVSGTDTQYF	NA	NA	TRBV5-4	TRBJ2-3
TGTGCCAGCAGCTTGCTAGGACAGCTAACTGAAGCTTTCTTT	CASSLLGQLTEAFF	NA	NA	TRBV5-6	TRBJ1-1
TGTGCCAGCAGTTTTTCGGGTTGGGAGGGTAGCAATCAGCCCCAGCATTTT	CASSFSGWEGSNQPQHF	NA	NA	TRBV27	TRBJ1-5
TGTGCCAGCAGTGCCCGGGCGACAGTTTGGCCCTACTCCTACGAGCAGTACTTC	CASSARATVWPYSYEQYF	many	NA	TRBV2	TRBJ2-7
TGTGCCAGCAGCTTAGGACGGACATCATTCTACGAGCAGTACTTC	CASSLGRTSFYEQYF	NA	NA	TRBV7-6	TRBJ2-7
TGTGCCGCGGGAAGCGTGTACGAGCAGTACTTC	CAAGSVYEQYF	NA	NA	TRBV6-5	TRBJ2-7
TGTGCCAGCAGTTACGCGGGACCTTGGGAGCAGTTCTTC	CASSYAGPWEQFF	NA	NA	TRBV6-6	TRBJ2-1
TGTGCCAGCAGCAGTCCGGGACAAGCCTACGAGCAGTACTTC	CASSSPGQAYEQYF	NA	NA	TRBV21-1	TRBJ2-7
TGTGCCAGCAGTTACGAGGGACTAGGGGGCTATGGCTACACCTTC	CASSYEGLGGYGYTF	NA	NA	TRBV6-6	TRBJ1-2
TGTGCCAGCAAGAGGGGGTCCTCGAACACCGGGGAGCTGTTTTTT	CASKRGSSNTGELFF	NA	NA	TRBV2	TRBJ2-2
TGTGCCAGCAGCCTAGGAGGACCGAACACTGAAGCTTTCTTT	CASSLGGPNTEAFF	NA	NA	TRBV7-3	TRBJ1-1
TGCGCCAGCAGGACAGGGGATGGGACCTACAATGAGCAGTTCTTC	CASRTGDGTYNEQFF	NA	TRBD1	TRBV5-1	TRBJ2-1
TGTGCCAGCAGTTTAAGGAGGGAGGACGAGCAGTACTTC	CASSLRREDEQYF	NA	NA	TRBV27	TRBJ2-7
TGTGCCAGTAGAAGGACTAGCGGGGATTACAATGAGCAGTTCTTC	CASRRTSGDYNEQFF	NA	TRBD2	TRBV19	TRBJ2-1
TGTGCCAGCAGCTCCCAAGGCACCCTAGGGGGTCAGCCCCAGCATTTT	CASSSQGTLGGQPQHF	NA	NA	TRBV5-6	TRBJ1-5
TGTGCCAGCAGCCCCGGACTAGCGGGGGGCGGGGAGACCCAGTACTTC	CASSPGLAGGGETQYF	NA	TRBD2	TRBV7-9	TRBJ2-5
TGTGCCAGCTCACTGGACAGGATCAATGAAAAACTGTTTTTT	CASSLDRINEKLFF	NA	TRBD1	TRBV18	TRBJ1-4
TGTGCCAGTAGTATGACTAGCGGATCCTACAATGAGCAGTTCTTC	CASSMTSGSYNEQFF	NA	TRBD2	TRBV19	TRBJ2-1
TGTGCCAGCAGCCCGCTGGGGGGGACTAGGGCAGATACGCAGTATTTT	CASSPLGGTRADTQYF	NA	TRBD2	TRBV7-6	TRBJ2-3
TGTGCCAGCAGCTTAGATCGGGTGGGGGCGAGCGTTTCACCCCTCCACTTT	CASSLDRVGASVSPLHF	NA	NA	TRBV11-2	TRBJ1-6
TGTGCCACTAGTGGTTATCGGGAGACCCAGTACTTC	CATSGYRETQYF	NA	NA	TRBV15	TRBJ2-5
TGTGCCAGCAGCTTAGAGGCAGGGCGGAGAAACACCATATATTTT	CASSLEAGRRNTIYF	NA	NA	TRBV7-9	TRBJ1-3
TGTGCCAGCAGTTCTCGGGGACAGGGGAGGACTAATGAAAAACTGTTTTTT	CASSSRGQGRTNEKLFF	NA	TRBD1	TRBV28	TRBJ1-4
TGCGCCAGCAGCTCGTTGAGCTCTGGGGCCAACGTCCTGACTTTC	CASSSLSSGANVLTF	NA	NA	TRBV5-1	TRBJ2-6
TGTGCCTGGAGTGCCCTAGCGGGGGGGTATGAGCAGTTCTTC	CAWSALAGGYEQFF	NA	TRBD2	TRBV30	TRBJ2-1